These 19 T cell receptor beta chains were sequenced from one sample in a study of regulatory T cells in long-lasting Graves disease. Specified time point: persistent/refractory GD, antithyroid drugs over 5 years with positive TRAb. Extracted RNA from PBMCs served as the source of the TCR library. To make TCR beta libraries, researchers used iRepertoire HTBI primers and Arm-PCR of CDR3 regions. TCRdb re-called the multiplex PCR reads with MiXCR, one entry per CDR3 protein. The table has 350,000 to 450,000 distinct CDR3 sequences, 21% seen once. Sequenced material: peripheral blood mononuclear cells (PBMCs), taken when the disease was refractory, from a patient treated with antithyroid drugs. Every receptor here comes from a female donor with Graves disease.

The sample holds a few counts of this clonotype. The chain uses TRBV28 and TRBJ1-5; D is perhaps TRBD1 (6 bases). Germline CDR1 is MDHEN and CDR2 is SYDVKM. The CDR3 runs 16 residues. Trimming cost V 5 bases and J 4 bases, with 18 bases left between them. The CDR3 is CASSELGAGVNQPQHF. CDR3 coding DNA: TGTGCCAGCAGTGAACTCGGAGCAGGGGTTAATCAGCCCCAGCATTTT.

There are many counts of this clonotype. Its ends do not fully match the called genes, so a read error is possible. V gene TRBV5-1 combines with J gene TRBJ1-1, with 10 bases that match TRBD1. Germline V gene data show CDR1 as SGHRS and CDR2 as YFSETQ. The CDR3 is 14 residues long. CDR3 residues: CASSLGQGGTEAFF. The CDR3 nucleotides read TGTGCCAGCAGCCTAGGACAGGGGGGCACTGAAGCTTTCTTT.

This clonotype was recorded once. One base away lies a much larger clone, so this may be a sequencing read error. The genes are TRBV6-1 and TRBJ2-2, with D unresolved. Germline CDR1 is MNHNS and CDR2 is SASEGT. Trimming cost V 8 bases and J 4 bases, with 11 bases left between them. CDR3 length equals 13 residues. The CDR3 loop reads CASYGSGTGELFF. DNA of the CDR3: TGTGCCAGCTACGGTTCGGGCACCGGGGAGCTGTTTTTT.

The table lists this clonotype with many counts. The rearrangement uses TRBV6-1 and TRBJ2-7, with 11 nucleotides matching TRBD2. CDR3 length: 15 residues. Germline CDR1 is MNHNS and CDR2 is SASEGT. V was clipped by 3 bases and J by 2 bases; unmatched bases: 3. CDR3 sequence reads: CASSDELAGAYEQYF. In nucleotides, the CDR3 is TGTGCCAGCAGTGATGAACTAGCGGGAGCCTACGAGCAGTACTTC.

This clonotype was observed many times. This chain uses TRBV2 with TRBJ2-7; unclear D gene. Germline V gene data show CDR1 as SNHLY and CDR2 as FYNNEI. V lost 7 bases, J lost 0 bases, and 13 bases lay in between. CDR3 length equals 14 residues. This CDR3 reads CASKLPDGSYEQYF. The CDR3 bases are TGTGCCAGCAAGCTTCCGGACGGCTCCTACGAGCAGTACTTC.

This clonotype occurred many times. The chain uses TRBV5-1 and TRBJ1-1; possibly TRBD1 for D (6 bases). The V end was cut by 0 bases, the J end by 5 bases, with 14 bases between. Germline lookup yields CDR1 SGHRS and CDR2 YFSETQ. This CDR3 comprises 15 residues. The CDR3 loop reads CASSLEAGVDTEAFF. DNA for the CDR3: TGCGCCAGCAGCTTGGAGGCAGGGGTGGATACTGAAGCTTTCTTT.

Ten or more counts support this clonotype. The chain links TRBV28 to TRBJ2-7; 13 nucleotides align to TRBD2. CDR1 and CDR2 (germline): MDHEN, SYDVKM. CDR3 size: 19 residues. The J segment lost 0 bases and the V segment lost 6 bases, leaving 14 bases of the junction unmatched. In DNA form, the CDR3 reads TGTGCCAGCAGCCCAGACAGGGGACTAGCGGGACGACTCTCCTACGAGCAGTACTTC. This translates into CASSPDRGLAGRLSYEQYF.

This clonotype was detected only a few times. The chain has TRBV7-9 and TRBJ2-7, with D tentatively TRBD2 (5 bases). Germline lookup yields CDR1 SEHNR and CDR2 FQNEAQ (reference sequence). This CDR3 is built from 14 residues. V was pared by 0 bases and J by 3 bases, with 9 bases between. The CDR3 DNA sequence: TGTGCCAGCAGCTTAGCGGAGGCCCACTACGAGCAGTACTTC. This gives the protein CASSLAEAHYEQYF.

The V gene is TRBV7-2, the J gene TRBJ2-5; D is unclear. From germline, CDR1 is SGHTA and CDR2 FQGNSA. The length of the CDR3 is 14 residues. V gave up 3 bases and J gave up 5 bases, with 13 bases separating them. CDR3 bases: TGTGCCAGCAGCTTCGGGCCCTCCCCGGAGACCCAGTACTTC. Protein: CASSFGPSPETQYF.

The chain links TRBV19 to TRBJ1-5, with D possibly TRBD1 on 5 matching bases. Germline V gene sequence: CDR1 LNHDA, CDR2 SQIVND (reference sequence). The ends were cut back, 5 bases at V and 4 bases at J, with 15 bases in the middle. The CDR3 contains 15 residues. In DNA form, the CDR3 reads TGTGCCAGTAGTGCCCGGGGCAGCAGAAATCAGCCCCAGCATTTT. It is translated as CASSARGSRNQPQHF.

The rearrangement joins TRBV9 to TRBJ1-2; D gene uncertain. V lost 0 bases and J lost 1, with 4 bases in between. The germline V gene has CDR1 SGDLS and CDR2 YYNGEE. The CDR3 consists of 13 residues. In DNA form, the CDR3 reads TGTGCCAGCAGCGTAGGAGATAACTATGGCTACACCTTC. Encoded protein: CASSVGDNYGYTF.

This clonotype was seen many times. This sequence joins TRBV5-1 and TRBJ2-7, with TRBD1 identical over 9 bases. V was clipped by 4 bases and J by 3 bases; unmatched bases: 8. This CDR3 has 15 residues. Per germline, CDR1 SGHRS and CDR2 YFSETQ. Here the CDR3 DNA reads TGCGCCAGCAGCCCAAGCCCGGGACAGGGCTACGAGCAGTACTTC. Translating it yields CASSPSPGQGYEQYF.

This clonotype has at least ten counts. The chain couples TRBV6-1 to TRBJ2-7; tentative D call: TRBD1 (6 bases). With 2 bases removed from V and 2 bases from J, the gap between germline ends came to 16 bases. The CDR3 totals 16 residues. The V gene's germline CDR1 is MNHNS and CDR2 SASEGT. The CDR3 sequence: CASSESRVGAPYEQYF. As DNA, the CDR3 is TGTGCCAGCAGTGAATCACGAGTGGGGGCACCCTACGAGCAGTACTTC.

V usage is TRBV6-5 and J usage is TRBJ2-7, with 7 bases that match TRBD2. With 2 bases clipped from V and 6 bases from J, the junction kept 4 bases outside the gene matches. The CDR3 length is 13 residues. The germline gives CDR1 MNHEY, CDR2 SVGAGI. CDR3 nucleotides: TGTGCCAGCAGTTACGGGGGGGTAGGCGAGCAGTACTTC. It is translated as CASSYGGVGEQYF.

The rearrangement links TRBV28 to TRBJ1-3; D is unclear. The CDR3 consists of 15 residues. Germline values: CDR1 MDHEN, CDR2 SYDVKM. Trimming pared 6 bases from V and 0 bases from J, leaving 12 bases between. The CDR3 here is CASSPGPNSGNTIYF. In DNA form, the CDR3 reads TGTGCCAGCAGCCCGGGTCCTAACTCTGGAAACACCATATATTTT.

The sample holds many counts of this clonotype. The genes are TRBV28 and TRBJ1-2; D is ambiguous. The germline gives CDR1 MDHEN, CDR2 SYDVKM. V lost 3 bases to trimming and J lost 8 bases, with 10 bases between them. CDR3 length: 12 amino acids. The CDR3, as DNA: TGTGCCAGCAGTTTCTCCGGGTGGGGCTACACCTTC. Protein product: CASSFSGWGYTF.

This chain uses TRBV19 with TRBJ1-5; 7 bases match TRBD1. CDR1 and CDR2 from the germline V gene are LNHDA and SQIVND (reference sequence). Germline trimming cut 3 bases from V and 4 bases from J; bases unmatched to any gene: 3. This CDR3 spans 14 amino acids. The CDR3 DNA follows: TGTGCCAGTAGTATGTCAGGGGGGAATCAGCCCCAGCATTTT. Amino acid sequence: CASSMSGGNQPQHF.

This clonotype was found many times. The V call is TRBV28, the J call TRBJ1-2; 7 bases are shared with TRBD1. This CDR3 spans 15 amino acids. CDR1 MDHEN and CDR2 SYDVKM come from the germline V gene. J gave up 4 bases and V 5 bases, and 10 bases lay outside the gene matches. CDR3 region: CASSNRDRRFYGYTF. The CDR3 DNA is TGTGCCAGCAGTAACCGGGACAGAAGGTTCTATGGCTACACCTTC.

This clonotype was seen at least ten times. This chain joins TRBV20-1 and TRBJ1-6, with D maybe TRBD1 (6 bases). V lost 3 bases to trimming and J lost 7 bases, with 13 bases between them. This CDR3 has 14 amino acids. Germline lookup yields CDR1 DFQATT and CDR2 SNEGSKA (reference sequence). The CDR3 DNA sequence: TGCAGTGCTAGTCCCCGGGGGCGGAATTCACCCCTCCACTTT. Encoded protein: CSASPRGRNSPLHF.